Listed here are 7 T cell receptor beta chains from one sample, sequenced in a study of type 1 and type 2 diabetes patients. Genomic DNA was the PCR template. A primer set of 30 forward and 13 reverse primers amplified the CDR3. TCRdb called the multiplex PCR reads again in MiXCR, with one record for every CDR3 protein. The sample comprises 280,000 or so distinct CDR3 sequences, around 47% of which are singletons, and approximately 14% rests with the top ten. The specimen sequenced was peripheral blood mononuclear cells (PBMCs). The receptor set was obtained from a man aged 18 to 30 with type 2 diabetes.

A few counts support this clonotype. V gene TRBV5-1 combines with J gene TRBJ2-7, with D tentatively TRBD2 (7 bases). This CDR3 has 17 amino acids. The ends were cut back, 5 bases at V and 0 bases at J, with 21 bases in the middle. CDR1 SGHRS and CDR2 YFSETQ come from the germline V gene. CDR3 loop: CASRVLVTGGGSYEQYF. As DNA, the CDR3 is TGCGCCAGCAGAGTCCTTGTGACGGGGGGCGGCTCCTACGAGCAGTACTTC.

The chain is built from TRBV20-1 and TRBJ2-1, with D perhaps TRBD2 (6 bases). This CDR3 region has 13 residues. Germline CDR1 reads DFQATT; CDR2 reads SNEGSKA (reference sequence). The CDR3 sequence: CTVLAALSGEQFF. CDR3 in DNA: TGCACTGTACTAGCCGCCCTGTCGGGTGAGCAGTTCTTC.

The genes are TRBV7-3 and TRBJ1-2; D unresolved. Between the trimmed V and J ends, which lost 5 bases and 1 base, there was a span of 11 bases. This CDR3 is 14 amino acids long. The germline V gene encodes CDR1 SGHTA and CDR2 FQGTGA. DNA of the CDR3: TGTGCCAGCAGCGGGCCGCACGATAACTATGGCTACACCTTC. Translating it yields CASSGPHDNYGYTF.

The chain employs TRBV6-5 and TRBJ2-5, with 10 bases aligning to TRBD2. Germline assignment: CDR1 MNHEY and CDR2 SVGAGI. J was trimmed by 2 bases and V by 2 bases; bases with no gene match: 8. The CDR3 loop spans 17 amino acids. CDR3 DNA: TGTGCCAGCAGTTACGAGTCTAGCGGGGGAAGTCAAGAGACCCAGTACTTC. It codes for CASSYESSGGSQETQYF.

The table lists this clonotype with a few counts. The rearrangement uses TRBV12-3 or TRBV12-4 and TRBJ1-2, with unresolved D. The CDR3 is made up of 13 amino acids. V was cut by 6 bases and J by 0 bases, with 8 bases left in between. The chain's CDR3 is CASSLDANYGYTF. The CDR3 nucleotides read TGTGCCAGCAGCTTGGACGCTAACTATGGCTACACCTTC.

This sequence joins TRBV19 and TRBJ2-7; 7 nucleotides agree with TRBD2. J was trimmed by 2 bases and V by 11 bases; bases with no gene match: 21. The CDR3 runs to 17 residues. Germline CDR1 and CDR2: LNHDA and SQIVND (reference sequence). The CDR3: CAWSSPRGGRSTYEQYF. The CDR3 DNA follows: TGTGCCTGGAGTTCCCCAAGGGGAGGGAGGTCTACCTACGAGCAGTACTTC.

In this sample, this clonotype turned up a few times. This rearrangement joins TRBV25-1 to TRBJ1-5; possibly TRBD1 for D (6 bases). Germline assignment: CDR1 MGHDK and CDR2 SYGVNS. The CDR3 has 17 residues. The germline V and J ends were trimmed by 0 bases and 4 bases, with 16 bases remaining between them. The CDR3 nucleotides read TGTGCCAGCAGTGAATATGCCAGGGGTAGAGGAAATCAGCCCCAGCATTTT. Translated, it gives CASSEYARGRGNQPQHF.